This TCR beta chain comes out of a study of early T cells in non-severe SARS-CoV-2 infection. Each CDR3 protein is one row after TCRdb ran MiXCR on the 5' RACE reads. The sample lists about 77,000 distinct CDR3 sequences, 9% to 10% occurring once. Study-wide points: VDJdb matching, biased toward anti-spike CD8 responses, missed private and CD4 specificities.

The CDR3 runs 15 residues. Trimming took off 6 bases at V and 4 bases at J, with 15 bases between the two ends. This clonotype was recorded at least ten times. Its target is unknown. This TCR was recovered from an adult who was a healthcare worker with PCR-confirmed SARS-CoV-2 infection or an uninfected control (not recorded which). V gene TRBV12-3 or TRBV12-4 combines with J gene TRBJ1-4; a possible D gene is TRBD1 (5 bases). The sequencing sample was made of whole blood. The CDR3 here is CASSPQAVGNEKLFF. CDR3 nucleotide sequence: TGTGCCAGCAGCCCACAGGCTGTCGGTAATGAAAAACTGTTTTTT.